The rows below give T cell receptor beta chains drawn from one sample of a study of shared clonotypes between healthy human individuals. Assay used: immunoSEQ multiplex PCR; TCRdb lists only in-frame clones, some missing. The sample consists of over a million clones, around 78% of them appearing once. The sequenced material came from memory CD4+ T cells from PBMCs. Receptors were obtained from a man between 18 and 35 years old in good health. Some clones in this sample may be carry-over from other donors' samples. Both conserved end residues are part of each CDR3. The D gene is left open where the match is weak. Clone size, where shown, is once, few, many, or a class for clones that have expanded.

TGTGCCAGCAGTCAACGACTAGCGGGAGTTCACGAGCAGTACTTC,CASSQRLAGVHEQYF,TRBJ2-7,NA,TRBD2,TRBV5-4,15
TGTGCCAGCAGTCGCCTTCTCTACAGGGGATCGAATGAAAAACTGTTTTTT,CASSRLLYRGSNEKLFF,TRBJ1-4,NA,TRBD1,TRBV28,17
TGTGCCAGCAGCCAAGATCTTCTGGAGCAAGTCTACAATGAGCAGTTCTTC,CASSQDLLEQVYNEQFF,TRBJ2-1,NA,NA,TRBV4-2,17
TGTGCCAGCAGCCCGGGGGACAGGGGGTCCGATCAGCCCCAGCATTTT,CASSPGDRGSDQPQHF,TRBJ1-5,few,TRBD1,TRBV7-3,16
TGCGCCAGCAGCTTCGGGGGAGCTGAGACCCAGTACTTC,CASSFGGAETQYF,TRBJ2-5,NA,NA,TRBV5-1,13
TGTGCCAGCAGCTTGGGGGGAGCGGGGATCTCCTACAATGAGCAGTTCTTC,CASSLGGAGISYNEQFF,TRBJ2-1,NA,TRBD2,TRBV5-6,17
TGTGCCAGCTCAACGACAGGGTACATCTTAAGGTCTGCCGGGGAGCTGTTTTTT,CASSTTGYILRSAGELFF,TRBJ2-2,NA,TRBD1,TRBV28,18
TGTGCCAGCACCTCAATGGGACTAGGCCCCGAAAAACTGTTTTTT,CASTSMGLGPEKLFF,TRBJ1-4,NA,NA,TRBV28,15
TGTGCCAGCTCACCACGAAGGGCCGGTGGATTGAACACCGGGGAGCTGTTTTTT,CASSPRRAGGLNTGELFF,TRBJ2-2,NA,NA,TRBV18,18
TGCGCCAGCCGTCAGTTTGACAGTAGCAATCAGCCCCAGCATTTT,CASRQFDSSNQPQHF,TRBJ1-5,once,NA,TRBV4-1,15
TGTGCCAGCAGCCGCTCGGGGGGCGAAGAGACCCAGTACTTC,CASSRSGGEETQYF,TRBJ2-5,NA,NA,TRBV28,14